Detailed here is one TCR beta chain. Its specificity is not known. The data belong to a study of shared clonotypes between healthy human individuals. Study-level findings and limits: Four donors showed sharing of about 5.5% of naive CD4 clonotypes.

This CDR3 contains 13 residues. The germline CDR1 and CDR2 sequences are SGHNT and YYREEE (reference sequence). V lost 5 bases to trimming and J lost 0 bases, with 9 bases between them. Per the authors' pipeline: Filtering differed for immunoSEQ, which gave only junction sequences without quality scores. TCRdb's copy holds only in-frame clones and misses some; the assay was immunoSEQ multiplex PCR. D and trimming come from the DNA, and the V and J calls and clone size come from that table. The repertoire holds 2 million to 2.5 million clones, about nine tenths seen once, with more than 0.35% in the top ten.

The sequence was obtained from a young man in good health. Some clones in this sample may be carry-over from other donors' samples. The genes are TRBV5-4 and TRBJ2-7; tentative D call: TRBD2 (5 bases). The sequenced sample consisted of naive CD4+ T cells from PBMCs. Subset described: CD45RA+ positively selected. DNA of the CDR3: TGTGCCAGCAGTGCGGGTTACTCCTACGAGCAGTACTTC. It encodes CASSAGYSYEQYF.